A single sample is the source of the 6 T cell receptor beta chains below, sequenced in a study of shared clonotypes between healthy human individuals. Some clones are missing from TCRdb's copy, which holds only in-frame ones; the method was immunoSEQ multiplex PCR. Of about 1.4 million clones listed, roughly 97% are singletons. Specimen: naive CD4+ T cells sorted from blood. This sample's subset: CD45RA+ positively selected. These receptors were obtained from a young man in good health.

This clone was seen only once. This rearrangement joins TRBV10-3 to TRBJ2-3; 8 bases fit TRBD1. V trimming: 10 bases; J trimming: 3 bases; junction bases outside the gene matches: 12. CDR1 is ENHRY and CDR2 is SYGVKD in the germline V gene. The CDR3 covers 15 residues. The CDR3 region has the DNA TGTGCCACATTGAAGGACAGGGACACAACAGATACGCAGTATTTT. Protein: CATLKDRDTTDTQYF.

The V call is TRBV6-6, the J call TRBJ2-5, with a possible D match to TRBD2 (5 bases). The V gene lost 5 bases and the J gene lost 3 bases, with 13 bases spanning the gap. The length of the CDR3 is 14 residues. Germline CDR1 MNHNY, CDR2 SVGAGI (reference sequence). This chain's CDR3 is CASSQGLPKETQYF. The CDR3 DNA reads TGTGCCAGCAGTCAAGGACTCCCCAAAGAGACCCAGTACTTC.

This chain connects TRBV6-4 to TRBJ2-7; possibly TRBD1 for D (5 bases). The V and J ends lost 6 bases and 1 base respectively, with 13 bases between them. The CDR3 has 14 amino acids. Germline CDR1 and CDR2: MRHNA and SNTAGT. CDR3 bases: TGTGCCAGCAGGGAACGACAGAAATCCTACGAGCAGTACTTC. It yields the protein CASRERQKSYEQYF.

The CDR3 region has the DNA TGTGCCAGCAGCCCAGGGATCATCGCGAACACCGGGGAGCTGTTTTTT. Translated: CASSPGIIANTGELFF. The chain has TRBV11-2 and TRBJ2-2; maybe TRBD1 (5 bases). This CDR3 spans 16 amino acids. Per the germline V gene, CDR1 is SGHAT and CDR2 is FQNNGV. V was trimmed by 5 bases and J by 0 bases, leaving 13 bases between them.

This clone is a singleton in its sample. The chain recombines TRBV5-5 with TRBJ1-2, with D unclear. Germline V lookup: CDR1 SGHKS, CDR2 YYEKEE (reference sequence). CDR3 size: 13 residues. V was trimmed by 2 bases and J by 2 bases, leaving 7 bases between them. The CDR3 spells CASSLGGNYGYTF. The CDR3 nucleotides are TGTGCCAGCAGCTTAGGTGGGAACTATGGCTACACCTTC.

The chain couples TRBV28 to TRBJ1-2, with a tentative D call TRBD1 (5 bases). V lost 5 bases and J 7 bases, leaving 8 bases between the germline ends. The CDR3 sequence is 11 residues long. Per germline, CDR1 MDHEN and CDR2 SYDVKM. The CDR3 DNA follows: TGTGCCAGCAGTCCCGACAGTGGCTACACCTTC. Its translation is CASSPDSGYTF.